The T cell receptor (beta chain) described here comes from a study of T cell repertoires in aging, cancer and after chemotherapy. Turning to the study itself: Six age groups, ranging from 30 or younger to 70 or older, included the donors. Glioblastoma patients receiving temozolomide-based therapy gave paired samples before and after chemotherapy. Whole-study results and caveats: Loss of evenness, beyond lost richness, contributed to age-related TCR diversity decline in cancer patients.

The junction had 6 bases not matched to a gene; V was cut back by 1 base and J by 3 bases. The V gene's germline CDR1 is SGHNT and CDR2 YENEEA. The CDR3 has 15 amino acids. This clonotype is labeled as medium-sized. Its antigen remains unidentified. The template was genomic DNA from peripheral blood, not RNA. Multiplex touch-down PCR with TRB-A/B primers amplified rearranged V-D-J TRB sequences. In TCRdb, the multiplex PCR reads were re-called with MiXCR into one record per CDR3 protein. Here the sample spans more than 8,500 distinct CDR3 sequences, 35% to 50% being singletons. Sequenced material: blood. V and J are TRBV11-3 and TRBJ2-7; TRBD1 agrees at 7 bases. This TCR came from a human donor with a solid tumor. The CDR3 protein is CASSLARQGHYEQYF. The DNA of the CDR3 is TGTGCCAGCAGCTTAGCCCGACAGGGTCACTACGAGCAGTACTTC.